What follows are 29 T cell receptor beta chains derived from one specimen sequenced in a study of technical replicates of blood from a handful of donors. The table came from immunoSEQ multiplex PCR; TCRdb's copy has only in-frame clones and leaves some out. The sample contains under 85,000 clones, 75% to 95% of which appear only once. Specimen: T cells isolated from PBMCs. The receptors come from a human donor in good health. Some clones in this sample may be carry-over from other donors' samples.

The gene calls are TRBV28 and TRBJ2-1; D might be TRBD2 (6 bases). Germline V lookup: CDR1 MDHEN, CDR2 SYDVKM. Trimming pared 6 bases from V and 11 bases from J, leaving 14 bases between. The CDR3 is made up of 12 amino acids. The CDR3 DNA reads as TGTGCCAGCAGCCGTACTAGCACGAAGCAGTTCTTC. Protein product: CASSRTSTKQFF.

The CDR3 spells CASSHRILNGYTF. CDR3 nucleotide sequence: TGTGCCAGCAGCCACAGGATATTGAATGGCTACACCTTC. This chain joins TRBV14 and TRBJ1-2; unclear D gene. CDR1 is SGHDN and CDR2 is FVKESK in the germline V gene. Trimming cost V 3 bases and J 6 bases, with 11 bases left between them. There are 13 residues in the CDR3.

The chain has TRBV6-5 and TRBJ2-2, with D uncertain. Germline-derived CDR1 and CDR2 are MNHEY and SVGAGI. The V end lost 8 bases, the J end lost 1 base, and 8 bases lay between the germline ends. The CDR3 is 13 residues long. The CDR3 loop reads CASSIVNTGELFF. CDR3 nucleotide sequence: TGTGCCAGCTCAATTGTGAACACCGGGGAGCTGTTTTTT.

The V gene is TRBV5-1, the J gene TRBJ2-7; the match to TRBD1 covers 9 bases. Germline values: CDR1 SGHRS, CDR2 YFSETQ. V trimming: 0 bases; J trimming: 3 bases; junction bases outside the gene matches: 4. CDR3 length: 15 residues. The CDR3 reads CASSLAWDRDYEQYF. The CDR3 region has the DNA TGCGCCAGCAGCTTGGCCTGGGACAGGGACTACGAGCAGTACTTC.

V is TRBV4-3 and J is TRBJ2-5; 14 bases map to TRBD2. The germline CDR1 and CDR2 sequences are LGHNA and YSLEER. The CDR3 totals 15 residues. J lost 4 bases, V lost 4 bases, and 2 bases had no gene match. This chain's CDR3 is CASSLGTSGRETQYF. As DNA, the CDR3 is TGCGCCAGCAGCCTTGGGACTAGCGGGAGAGAGACCCAGTACTTC.

The J gene is TRBJ2-2, the V gene TRBV28, with 8 bases fitting TRBD1. This CDR3 comprises 14 residues. Germline trimming cut 8 bases from V and 5 bases from J; bases unmatched to any gene: 7. CDR1 is MDHEN and CDR2 is SYDVKM in the germline V gene. The CDR3 protein is CASQGQGRTGELFF. Here the CDR3 DNA reads TGTGCCAGCCAAGGACAGGGTCGAACCGGGGAGCTGTTTTTT.

The J gene is TRBJ2-5, the V gene TRBV2; 7 bases map to TRBD1. V shed 4 bases, J shed 7 bases, and the junction held 9 bases outside the gene matches. The CDR3 extends over 14 amino acids. The germline gives CDR1 SNHLY, CDR2 FYNNEI. CDR3 sequence reads: CASSGQGRDGTQYF. CDR3 nucleotides: TGTGCCAGCAGTGGACAGGGACGGGATGGGACCCAGTACTTC.

The chain is built from TRBV6-6 and TRBJ2-1; 8 bases are shared with TRBD2. V shed 7 bases, J shed 4 bases, and the junction held 3 bases outside the gene matches. From germline, CDR1 is MNHNY and CDR2 SVGAGI (reference sequence). This CDR3 comprises 13 residues. CDR3 nucleotides: TGTGCCAGCAACGGCGGGAGGTACAATGAGCAGTTCTTC. Amino acids: CASNGGRYNEQFF.

The chain is built from TRBV6-6 and TRBJ2-7; 11 bases line up with TRBD2. The V gene's germline CDR1 is MNHNY and CDR2 SVGAGI (reference sequence). The CDR3 runs to 16 residues. With V trimmed by 4 bases and J by 2 bases, 7 bases remained unmatched. CDR3 in amino acids: CASSFSLAGDTYEQYF. CDR3 coding DNA: TGTGCCAGCAGTTTCTCACTAGCGGGAGACACCTACGAGCAGTACTTC.

The CDR3 nucleotides are TGTGCCAGCAGTTATTCGGCAGGCTCTGGGTGGGAGACCCAGTACTTC. It yields the protein CASSYSAGSGWETQYF. This chain joins TRBV28 and TRBJ2-5; D is unresolved. Between the trimmed V and J ends, which lost 4 bases and 5 bases, there was a span of 20 bases. This CDR3 has 16 residues. CDR1 is MDHEN and CDR2 is SYDVKM in the germline V gene.

The chain combines TRBV29-1 with TRBJ2-7; D is uncertain. The V end lost 7 bases, the J end lost 4 bases, and 14 bases lay between the germline ends. This CDR3 comprises 12 residues. Germline loops: CDR1 SQVTM, CDR2 ANQGSEA. The CDR3 DNA is TGCAGCGCCTCTAGTGGTGGTTACGAGCAGTACTTC. This codes for CSASSGGYEQYF.

In its sample, this clone was seen a few times. The chain has TRBV9 and TRBJ1-2, with 8 bases identical to TRBD1. The germline gives CDR1 SGDLS, CDR2 YYNGEE. This CDR3 spans 11 amino acids. V gave up 3 bases and J gave up 9 bases; unmatched junction bases: 1. The CDR3 nucleotides are TGTGCCAGCAGCGGGGACAGGCGCTACACCTTC. Its protein is CASSGDRRYTF.

The genes are TRBV7-2 and TRBJ2-7; D unresolved. CDR3 size: 11 residues. CDR1 is SGHTA and CDR2 is FQGNSA in the germline V gene. V shed 5 bases and J shed 3 bases, with 5 bases lying between them. CDR3 DNA sequence: TGTGCCAGCAGCCCCGGCTACGAGCAGTACTTC. This encodes CASSPGYEQYF.

The chain recombines TRBV2 with TRBJ1-2; no reliable D call. Germline-derived CDR1 and CDR2 are SNHLY and FYNNEI. CDR3 length: 12 residues. Trimming cost V 3 bases and J 8 bases, with 10 bases left between them. The DNA for the CDR3 is TGTGCCAGCAGTGACACCGTCCAGGGCTACACCTTC. Translating gives CASSDTVQGYTF. The variable domain in full, with the rest retrieved from reference TRBV2 and TRBJ1-2, is EPEVTQTPSHQVTQMGQEVILRCVPISNHLYFYWYRQILGQKVEFLVSFYNNEISEKSEIFDDQFSVERPDGSNFTLKIRSTKLEDSAMYFCASSDTVQGYTFGSGTRLTVV.

The chain recombines TRBV4-1 with TRBJ2-7, with a weak D call TRBD1 (5 bases). From germline, CDR1 is MGHRA and CDR2 YSYEKL. The CDR3 extends over 13 amino acids. Trimming took off 0 bases at V and 5 bases at J, with 8 bases between the two ends. The CDR3 loop reads CASSQDRGHEQYF. The CDR3 coding sequence is TGCGCCAGCAGCCAAGATAGGGGCCACGAGCAGTACTTC.

The J gene is TRBJ1-1, the V gene TRBV11-1; no clear D gene. V lost 4 bases to trimming and J lost 5 bases, with 14 bases between them. This CDR3 is built from 14 residues. Germline values: CDR1 SGHAT, CDR2 FQDESV (reference sequence). DNA for the CDR3: TGTGCCAGCAGCTCACGACAAGGTCGGACTGAAGCTTTCTTT. Encoded protein: CASSSRQGRTEAFF.

V and J are TRBV14 and TRBJ1-1; D is ambiguous. Per germline, CDR1 SGHDN and CDR2 FVKESK. The CDR3 is 12 amino acids. Trimming pared 4 bases from V and 4 bases from J, leaving 7 bases between. The CDR3 spells CASSPYGTEAFF. For the CDR3, the DNA is TGTGCCAGCAGCCCATACGGCACTGAAGCTTTCTTT. Supplemented by reference TRBV14 and TRBJ1-1, the full variable domain reads EAGVTQFPSHSVIEKGQTVTLRCDPISGHDNLYWYRRVMGKEIKFLLHFVKESKQDESGMPNNRFLAERTGGTYSTLKVQPAELEDSGVYFCASSPYGTEAFFGQGTRLTVV.

V gene TRBV9 combines with J gene TRBJ2-7; 7 bases agree with TRBD1. CDR3 length: 14 amino acids. CDR1 SGDLS and CDR2 YYNGEE come from the germline V gene. J lost 1 base, V lost 0 bases, and 1 base had no gene match. The CDR3 region has the DNA TGTGCCAGCAGCGTAGGGGGACAGTCCTACGAGCAGTACTTC. It specifies CASSVGGQSYEQYF.

The chain combines TRBV27 with TRBJ1-1; the D is unclear. The CDR3 is 15 amino acids. V lost 3 bases, J lost 4 bases, and 15 bases lay in between. CDR1 is MNHEY, CDR2 SMNVEV, per germline (reference sequence). CDR3 sequence (DNA): TGTGCCAGCAGTTTCAATCCGGGAGGGAGCACTGAAGCTTTCTTT. The encoded protein is CASSFNPGGSTEAFF.

This clone was detected only a few times. The J gene is TRBJ2-3, the V gene TRBV6-1; D gene uncertain. The CDR3 is 13 residues long. Per the germline V gene, CDR1 is MNHNS and CDR2 is SASEGT. Trimming cost V 3 bases and J 6 bases, with 10 bases left between them. Written as DNA, the CDR3 is TGTGCCAGCAGTGATTGGTCAGTGGATACGCAGTATTTT. Amino acid sequence: CASSDWSVDTQYF.

This chain joins TRBV28 and TRBJ1-5; D uncertain. The CDR3 covers 13 residues. Germline CDR1 is MDHEN and CDR2 is SYDVKM. V was cut by 6 bases and J by 7 bases, with 13 bases left in between. The CDR3 sequence: CASSYDNSQPQHF. The CDR3 DNA reads as TGTGCCAGCAGCTACGACAACTCGCAGCCCCAGCATTTT.

V usage is TRBV4-3 and J usage is TRBJ2-6; possible D gene TRBD2, 5 bases. The germline V and J ends were trimmed by 1 base and 0 bases, with 13 bases remaining between them. The CDR3 consists of 18 residues. Per the germline V gene, CDR1 is LGHNA and CDR2 is YSLEER. The CDR3 spells CASSQGTSLHSGANVLTF. As DNA, the CDR3 is TGCGCCAGCAGCCAAGGGACTTCCCTCCACTCTGGGGCCAACGTCCTGACTTTC.

This chain joins TRBV18 and TRBJ2-7, with 7 bases lining up with TRBD1. V was clipped by 3 bases and J by 0 bases; unmatched bases: 5. CDR3 length equals 15 residues. CDR1 KGHSH and CDR2 LQKENI come from the germline V gene. In nucleotides, the CDR3 is TGTGCCAGCTCACCGTGGGGACAGTCCTCCTACGAGCAGTACTTC. Its translation is CASSPWGQSSYEQYF.

This sequence joins TRBV6-6 and TRBJ2-3; 8 bases align to TRBD1. The CDR3 length is 14 residues. J lost 4 bases, V lost 5 bases, and 5 bases had no gene match. Per germline, CDR1 MNHNY and CDR2 SVGAGI (reference sequence). The CDR3 region has the DNA TGTGCCAGCAGTGCCGGACAGGGCGCAGATACGCAGTATTTT. It yields the protein CASSAGQGADTQYF.

The J gene is TRBJ1-1, the V gene TRBV7-9; no clear D gene. This CDR3 comprises 17 residues. Deletions cut 6 bases from V and 0 bases from J, with 20 bases between. CDR1 and CDR2 (germline): SEHNR, FQNEAQ (reference sequence). CDR3 in DNA: TGTGCCAGCAGTTCGAGAGAATTCGGGATGATGAACACTGAAGCTTTCTTT. This codes for CASSSREFGMMNTEAFF.

This clone was detected once. V is TRBV6-5 and J is TRBJ2-5; 7 bases align to TRBD2. The CDR3 sequence is 15 residues long. Trimming took 7 bases from V and 6 from J; bases not matched to a gene: 14. Germline V lookup: CDR1 MNHEY, CDR2 SVGAGI. CDR3 region: CASTIRAGERQTQYF. CDR3 DNA sequence: TGTGCCAGCACCATACGGGCGGGGGAAAGGCAGACCCAGTACTTC.

V and J are TRBV5-4 and TRBJ2-1; D remains ambiguous. Germline V gives CDR1 SGHNT, CDR2 YYREEE (reference sequence). Trimming pared 2 bases from V and 8 bases from J, leaving 11 bases between. The length of the CDR3 is 13 residues. The CDR3 DNA sequence: TGTGCCAGCAGCTTTTTGGTTGGAGATGAGCAGTTCTTC. Its protein is CASSFLVGDEQFF.

The J gene is TRBJ1-1, the V gene TRBV13; D perhaps matches TRBD1 (6 bases). CDR1 PRHDT and CDR2 FYEKMQ come from the germline V gene (reference sequence). This CDR3 is 14 amino acids long. V lost 4 bases and J 3 bases, leaving 12 bases between the germline ends. DNA of the CDR3: TGTGCCAGCAGCTGGGGGGAGGGGGACACTGAAGCTTTCTTT. Translation gives CASSWGEGDTEAFF.

This sequence joins TRBV6-5 and TRBJ2-7; TRBD2 matches at 12 bases. CDR3 length: 16 residues. Germline V gene lookup returns CDR1 MNHEY and CDR2 SVGAGI. V was clipped by 2 bases and J by 1 base; unmatched bases: 3. CDR3 region: CASSYRTSGISYEQYF. The CDR3 nucleotides are TGTGCCAGCAGTTACCGGACTAGCGGGATATCCTACGAGCAGTACTTC.